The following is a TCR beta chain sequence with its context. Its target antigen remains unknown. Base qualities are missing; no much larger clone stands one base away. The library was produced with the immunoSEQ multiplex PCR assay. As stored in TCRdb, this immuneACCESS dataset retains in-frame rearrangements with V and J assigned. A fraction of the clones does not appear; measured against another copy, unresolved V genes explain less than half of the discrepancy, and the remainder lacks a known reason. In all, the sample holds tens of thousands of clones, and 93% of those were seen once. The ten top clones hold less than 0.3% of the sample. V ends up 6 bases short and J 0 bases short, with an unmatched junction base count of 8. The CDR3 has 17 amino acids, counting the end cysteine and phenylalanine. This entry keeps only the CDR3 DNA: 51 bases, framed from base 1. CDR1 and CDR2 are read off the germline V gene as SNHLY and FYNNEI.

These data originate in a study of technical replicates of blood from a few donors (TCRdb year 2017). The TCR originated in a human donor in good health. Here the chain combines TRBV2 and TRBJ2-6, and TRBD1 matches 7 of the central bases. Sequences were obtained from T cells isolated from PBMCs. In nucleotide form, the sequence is TGTGCCAGCAGACCCGGGACAGTTTACTCTGGGGCCAACGTCCTGACTTTC. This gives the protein CASRPGTVYSGANVLTF. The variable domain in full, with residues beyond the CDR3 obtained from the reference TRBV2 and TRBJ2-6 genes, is EPEVTQTPSHQVTQMGQEVILRCVPISNHLYFYWYRQILGQKVEFLVSFYNNEISEKSEIFDDQFSVERPDGSNFTLKIRSTKLEDSAMYFCASRPGTVYSGANVLTFGAGSRLTVL.